This T cell receptor beta chain was recorded in a study of CXCR3-negative and CXCR3-positive naive CD8 T cells. Study-wide findings and caveats: The study found comparably high diversity in both naive subsets and much lower diversity in memory CD8+ cells. Both naive subsets carried similar amounts of surface CD5, so TCR strength was inferred from TRB CDR3 properties.

Points on this clonotype: The antigen remains unidentified.

The CDR3 is 15 amino acids. 5' RACE with UMI labels generated the TRB cDNA libraries. TCRdb re-called the 5' RACE reads, yielding one record per CDR3 amino acid sequence without DNA. This repertoire comprises around 140,000 distinct CDR3 sequences; its ten largest clones make up roughly 0.31%. This TCR was sampled from a human donor in good health. Some clones in this sample may be carry-over from other donors' samples. The material sequenced was naive CXCR3- CD8+ T cells from blood. Subset reported: CD45RO-CCR7+CD27+CD95- naive CD8+ T cells lacking CXCR3 (TNR3-). The J gene is TRBJ2-7, the V gene TRBV12-3 or TRBV12-4; as DNA is missing, the TRBD2 call by TCRdb cannot be tested. The CDR3 loop reads CASSLTSGGAREQYF.